Shown below are 32 T cell receptor beta chains from a single sample sequenced in a study of cytomegalovirus exposure and HLA in healthy donors. Use of 60 Vbeta and 13 Jbeta primers characterized the PCR. Here immunoSEQ multiplex PCR was the method, and the copy in TCRdb shows in-frame clones only, minus some. The profile shows some 150,000 clones, roughly 74% of them singletons. The sequenced sample consisted of PBMCs. The receptors stem from a man between 18 and 35 years old in good health and CMV-seronegative.

This rearrangement joins TRBV2 to TRBJ2-2; a weak D match, TRBD2 (6 bases). V lost 6 bases and J lost 1, with 12 bases in between. This CDR3 is 15 amino acids long. Looked up from germline, CDR1 is SNHLY and CDR2 is FYNNEI. CDR3 nucleotides: TGTGCCAGCAGAGCACCGGGACTGAACACCGGGGAGCTGTTTTTT. This translates into CASRAPGLNTGELFF.

The chain employs TRBV4-2 and TRBJ1-1; D possibly corresponds to TRBD1 (6 bases). The CDR3 runs to 15 residues. Germline V gene data show CDR1 as LGHNA and CDR2 as YNFKEQ. V gave up 3 bases and J gave up 7 bases, with 18 bases separating them. The CDR3 bases are TGTGCCAGCAGCCAGGTTTTGATCGGACAGTTTGAAGCTTTCTTT. Its protein product is CASSQVLIGQFEAFF.

This chain uses TRBV9 with TRBJ1-1; 7 bases fit TRBD1. V shed 2 bases, J shed 5 bases, and the junction held 3 bases outside the gene matches. Germline V gives CDR1 SGDLS, CDR2 YYNGEE. The CDR3 length is 13 residues. The CDR3 DNA reads as TGTGCCAGCAGCGTTCAGGGGGGAACTGAAGCTTTCTTT. Amino acid sequence: CASSVQGGTEAFF.

The chain combines TRBV19 with TRBJ1-5, with D unresolved. Looked up from germline, CDR1 is LNHDA and CDR2 is SQIVND (reference sequence). With 4 bases removed from V and 2 bases from J, the gap between germline ends came to 18 bases. This CDR3 has 17 residues. This CDR3 is CASSRGGVRIGNQPQHF. CDR3 DNA sequence: TGTGCCAGTAGTAGAGGAGGTGTGAGGATAGGCAATCAGCCCCAGCATTTT.

J is TRBJ1-6 and V is TRBV4-2; 8 bases map to TRBD1. V was clipped by 0 bases and J by 9 bases; unmatched bases: 7. This CDR3 spans 16 amino acids. From germline, CDR1 is LGHNA and CDR2 YNFKEQ. The CDR3 sequence is CASSQEAGQGASPLHF. The DNA of the CDR3 is TGTGCCAGCAGCCAAGAGGCCGGACAGGGAGCTTCACCCCTCCACTTT.

The CDR3 coding sequence is TGTGCCAGCAGCTTACAGCCGGCTAGCGGGGGGCCTGGGGAGACCCAGTACTTC. Protein sequence: CASSLQPASGGPGETQYF. The rearrangement links TRBV7-3 to TRBJ2-5; 11 positions agree with TRBD2. The CDR3 contains 18 residues. Germline V gene lookup returns CDR1 SGHTA and CDR2 FQGTGA. J gave up 5 bases and V 2 bases, and 13 bases lay outside the gene matches.

The rearrangement uses TRBV6-1 and TRBJ1-5; 8 bases line up with TRBD1. With V trimmed by 1 base and J by 0 bases, 2 bases remained unmatched. The germline CDR1 and CDR2 sequences are MNHNS and SASEGT. The CDR3 covers 16 residues. The CDR3 DNA follows: TGTGCCAGCAGTGAAGTCACAGGGGGTAGCAATCAGCCCCAGCATTTT. It yields the protein CASSEVTGGSNQPQHF.

The J gene is TRBJ1-3, the V gene TRBV5-1; D is perhaps TRBD1 (5 bases). Germline V lookup: CDR1 SGHRS, CDR2 YFSETQ. The CDR3 contains 16 residues. Trimming cost V 0 bases and J 0 bases, with 10 bases left between them. The CDR3 nucleotides are TGCGCCAGCAGCTTGGGACAGCTGCTCTCTGGAAACACCATATATTTT. It encodes CASSLGQLLSGNTIYF.

CDR3 amino acids: CASRSLAGYYTDTQYF. In DNA form, the CDR3 reads TGTGCCAGTAGGTCACTAGCGGGGTATTACACAGATACGCAGTATTTT. V is TRBV19 and J is TRBJ2-3; the match to TRBD2 covers 10 bases. The junction had 8 bases not matched to a gene; V was cut back by 6 bases and J by 2 bases. The CDR3 is made up of 16 amino acids. Per the germline V gene, CDR1 is LNHDA and CDR2 is SQIVND (reference sequence).

With regard to this clone: Relative to the germline gene, one junction end is altered; a read error may explain this. The gene calls are TRBV2 and TRBJ2-6, with 12 bases lining up with TRBD1. The germline CDR1 and CDR2 sequences are SNHLY and FYNNEI. The CDR3 covers 19 residues. The chain's CDR3 is CASSEILGQGATGANGLTF. CDR3 nucleotide sequence: TGTGCCAGCAGTGAGATCCTGGGACAGGGGGCAACTGGGGCCAACGGCCTGACTTTC.

Comment on this clone: This sample also contains other DNA sequences that code for the same CDR3. The chain has TRBV27 and TRBJ2-1, with 9 positions matching TRBD1. V was pared by 5 bases and J by 2 bases, with 4 bases of the junction left unmatched. This CDR3 region has 15 residues. Germline assignment: CDR1 MNHEY and CDR2 SMNVEV (reference sequence). The CDR3: CASSLGTGTYNEQFF. The CDR3, as DNA: TGTGCCAGCAGTCTCGGGACAGGGACCTACAATGAGCAGTTCTTC.

This chain links TRBV18 with TRBJ2-5; 9 positions match TRBD1. The ends lost 4 bases at V and 1 base at J; junction bases unmatched: 7. The CDR3 is 16 amino acids. CDR1 is KGHSH, CDR2 LQKENI, per germline. CDR3 protein: CASSLSGTGTQETQYF. CDR3 DNA sequence: TGTGCCAGCTCACTTTCCGGGACAGGGACCCAAGAGACCCAGTACTTC. The variable domain in full, completed from reference TRBV18 and TRBJ2-5, reads NAGVMQNPRHLVRRRGQEARLRCSPMKGHSHVYWYRQLPEEGLKFMVYLQKENIIDESGMPKERFSAEFPKEGPSILRIQQVVRGDSAAYFCASSLSGTGTQETQYFGPGTRLLVL.

This chain uses TRBV5-4 with TRBJ1-4; maybe TRBD1 (6 bases). V lost 4 bases, J lost 0 bases, and 10 bases lay in between. In germline, CDR1 is SGHNT, CDR2 YYREEE (reference sequence). The CDR3 sequence is 15 residues long. In DNA, the CDR3 is TGTGCCAGCAGCGGGGGGGGCACAACTAATGAAAAACTGTTTTTT. This encodes CASSGGGTTNEKLFF.

The V gene is TRBV7-6, the J gene TRBJ2-1; TRBD1 matches at 10 bases. Germline V gives CDR1 SGHVS, CDR2 FNYEAQ. The CDR3 runs to 18 residues. V shed 1 base and J 10 bases; nucleotides not matched to a gene: 16. The CDR3 coding sequence is TGTGCCAGCAGCTTAGATGGTCGGGGGGACAGGGGTGCGTCGGAGCAGTTCTTC. This codes for CASSLDGRGDRGASEQFF.

This chain's CDR3 is CASSVAPEDRALNYGYTF. CDR3 nucleotides: TGTGCCAGCAGCGTAGCTCCGGAGGACAGGGCTCTTAACTATGGCTACACCTTC. The chain has TRBV9 and TRBJ1-2; 8 bases line up with TRBD1. V lost 0 bases, J lost 1 base, and 11 bases stayed unmatched. The CDR3 runs 18 residues. Germline V gene sequence: CDR1 SGDLS, CDR2 YYNGEE.

A remark on this clone: Germline and junction disagree at one end, which may indicate a read error. The chain carries TRBV4-3 and TRBJ2-6, with D possibly TRBD1 on 5 matching bases. From germline, CDR1 is LGHNA and CDR2 YSLEER. The CDR3 totals 15 residues. This chain's CDR3 is CASSQAPSGANGLTF. For the CDR3, the DNA is TGCGCCAGCAGCCAAGCCCCCTCTGGGGCCAACGGCCTGACTTTC.

The J gene is TRBJ1-6, the V gene TRBV6-4; tentative D call: TRBD1 (6 bases). Germline V gives CDR1 MRHNA, CDR2 SNTAGT. V was shortened by 5 bases and J by 11 bases, with 19 bases between the two germline ends. The CDR3 is 15 residues long. The CDR3 region has the DNA TGTGCCAGCAGTCCGATAGGACAGCTGAGGACACCCCTCCACTTT. Residues: CASSPIGQLRTPLHF.

The CDR3 reads CASSFSGAYGYTF. CDR3 nucleotides: TGTGCCAGCAGCTTCTCAGGGGCCTATGGCTACACCTTC. The rearrangement uses TRBV5-4 and TRBJ1-2, with D perhaps matching TRBD1 (6 bases). Trimming removed 2 bases at V and 4 bases at J, with 9 bases between. The CDR3 runs to 13 residues. Looked up from germline, CDR1 is SGHNT and CDR2 is YYREEE (reference sequence).

The rearrangement joins TRBV28 to TRBJ1-4, with D possibly being TRBD1 (6 bases). V lost 3 bases and J 10 bases, leaving 21 bases between the germline ends. The CDR3 has 16 amino acids. Germline CDR1 is MDHEN and CDR2 is SYDVKM. The DNA for the CDR3 is TGTGCCAGCAGTTTCCCCGGTTTTATGGCCAGGGGAAAACTGTTTTTT. It is translated as CASSFPGFMARGKLFF. Variable domain in full (rest from reference TRBV28 and TRBJ1-4): DVKVTQSSRYLVKRTGEKVFLECVQDMDHENMFWYRQDPGLGLRLIYFSYDVKMKEKGDIPEGYSVSREKKERFSLILESASTNQTSMYLCASSFPGFMARGKLFFGSGTQLSVL.

This chain joins TRBV5-1 and TRBJ1-1, with TRBD1 matching 9 bases. J was trimmed by 11 bases and V by 5 bases; bases with no gene match: 7. The germline CDR1 and CDR2 sequences are SGHRS and YFSETQ. The CDR3 contains 12 residues. The DNA for the CDR3 is TGCGCCAGCAGTCCATACGGACAGGGGGCTTTCTTT. Protein sequence: CASSPYGQGAFF.

CDR3 loop: CASSDSGTVYNEQFF. CDR3 bases: TGTGCCAGCAGTGACTCCGGGACAGTCTACAATGAGCAGTTCTTC. The chain is built from TRBV6-4 and TRBJ2-1; 7 bases line up with TRBD1. With 0 bases clipped from V and 3 bases from J, the junction kept 2 bases outside the gene matches. The length of the CDR3 is 15 residues. CDR1 and CDR2 from the germline V gene are MRHNA and SNTAGT.

V is TRBV4-3 and J is TRBJ1-4; tentative D call: TRBD1 (5 bases). The length of the CDR3 is 17 residues. CDR1 and CDR2 from the germline V gene are LGHNA and YSLEER. V gave up 0 bases and J gave up 8 bases, with 19 bases separating them. The DNA for the CDR3 is TGCGCCAGCAGCCAAGAGGTCGGAGACGGGGGGAGGGAAAAACTGTTTTTT. Its protein product is CASSQEVGDGGREKLFF.

This chain uses TRBV6-5 with TRBJ2-7; D perhaps matches TRBD1 (6 bases). The CDR3 totals 14 residues. Germline V lookup: CDR1 MNHEY, CDR2 SVGAGI. Trimming cost V 4 bases and J 5 bases, with 15 bases left between them. Written as DNA, the CDR3 is TGTGCCAGCAGTTCCCCGGGTGGGGGCGACGAGCAGTACTTC. The encoded protein is CASSSPGGGDEQYF.

The J gene is TRBJ2-5, the V gene TRBV11-2, with 9 positions matching TRBD1. The J segment lost 2 bases and the V segment lost 3 bases, leaving 10 bases of the junction unmatched. This CDR3 region has 17 residues. Germline V gene lookup returns CDR1 SGHAT and CDR2 FQNNGV. The CDR3 coding sequence is TGTGCCAGCAGCTTTTTGAGGGGACAGGGACTACAAGAGACCCAGTACTTC. This gives the protein CASSFLRGQGLQETQYF.

The chain joins TRBV7-9 to TRBJ2-2; D possibly corresponds to TRBD1 (6 bases). The CDR3 runs 17 residues. The V end lost 5 bases, the J end lost 2 bases, and 18 bases lay between the germline ends. Germline V CDR1 and CDR2: SEHNR, FQNEAQ (reference sequence). The CDR3: CASSGWETGQNTGELFF. The CDR3 bases are TGTGCCAGCAGCGGTTGGGAAACGGGACAAAACACCGGGGAGCTGTTTTTT.

The chain couples TRBV6-6 to TRBJ1-5, with TRBD1 as a possible D gene (5 bases). The V end lost 5 bases, the J end lost 1 base, and 15 bases lay between the germline ends. There are 16 residues in the CDR3. Germline V gene lookup returns CDR1 MNHNY and CDR2 SVGAGI (reference sequence). The CDR3 DNA reads as TGTGCCAGCAGTAACGCCGGGGGGGGGAGCAATCAGCCCCAGCATTTT. It yields the protein CASSNAGGGSNQPQHF.

CDR3 protein: CASSPQGAGTNEKLFF. For the CDR3, the DNA is TGTGCCAGCAGCCCCCAGGGGGCAGGCACTAATGAAAAACTGTTTTTT. The genes are TRBV2 and TRBJ1-4; 8 bases align to TRBD1. The CDR3 has 16 amino acids. Germline CDR1 is SNHLY and CDR2 is FYNNEI. V gave up 6 bases and J gave up 2 bases; unmatched junction bases: 8.

CDR3 nucleotides: TGTGCCAGCAGCTTGGTGGTGGGGGCGACAGATACGCAGTATTTT. Protein sequence: CASSLVVGATDTQYF. This rearrangement joins TRBV7-9 to TRBJ2-3, with D possibly matching TRBD1 (6 bases). The germline V and J ends were trimmed by 3 bases and 3 bases, with 13 bases remaining between them. This CDR3 region has 15 residues. Per germline, CDR1 SEHNR and CDR2 FQNEAQ (reference sequence).

The genes are TRBV11-2 and TRBJ2-7, with TRBD2 matching 7 bases. This CDR3 contains 14 residues. CDR1 SGHAT and CDR2 FQNNGV come from the germline V gene. Germline trimming cut 4 bases from V and 8 bases from J; bases unmatched to any gene: 11. CDR3: CASSYPRGGPKQYF. DNA of the CDR3: TGTGCCAGCAGCTACCCCCGCGGGGGTCCAAAGCAGTACTTC.

V gene TRBV6-1 combines with J gene TRBJ1-5, with TRBD1 matching 8 bases. The V segment lost 3 bases and the J segment 5 bases; nucleotides outside the gene matches: 6. The CDR3 covers 15 residues. Germline lookup yields CDR1 MNHNS and CDR2 SASEGT. The CDR3 is CASSDRRGLYQPQHF. The CDR3 DNA is TGTGCCAGCAGTGATCGCAGGGGGCTATATCAGCCCCAGCATTTT.

The V and J genes are TRBV11-3 and TRBJ2-1; 11 bases agree with TRBD2. CDR1 is SGHNT and CDR2 is YENEEA in the germline V gene. The CDR3 covers 16 residues. With 3 bases clipped from V and 1 base from J, the junction kept 2 bases outside the gene matches. The CDR3 DNA is TGTGCCAGCAGCTTTCTAGCGGGGGGATCCTACAATGAGCAGTTCTTC. The encoded protein is CASSFLAGGSYNEQFF.

The V call is TRBV10-3, the J call TRBJ1-1, with TRBD1 identical over 7 bases. Germline assignment: CDR1 ENHRY and CDR2 SYGVKD. This CDR3 spans 15 amino acids. The junction had 9 bases not matched to a gene; V was cut back by 5 bases and J by 3 bases. In nucleotides, the CDR3 is TGTGCCATCAGTTTAACAGGGGATCTGGACACTGAAGCTTTCTTT. This gives the protein CAISLTGDLDTEAFF.